The 9 T cell receptor beta chains below come from one sample, sequenced in a study of blood T cell repertoires in COVID-19 (dated by TCRdb to about 2020). The library relied on the immunoSEQ multiplex PCR assay. TCRdb provides this immuneACCESS table in a form limited to in-frame rearrangements. Some clones are lacking; in checked studies, under half of them reflect an unresolved V gene, and why the rest are absent is not known. The sample has just under 30,000 clones on record, about nine tenths of them singletons. The ten largest clonotypes hold more than 9% of the sample. Sequenced sample: peripheral blood. These receptors were taken from a human donor in a cohort sampled during active COVID-19.

The chain recombines TRBV19 with TRBJ1-2; D remains ambiguous. There are 15 residues in the CDR3. The V end was cut by 3 bases, the J end by 4 bases, with 15 bases between. CDR1 is LNHDA and CDR2 is SQIVND in the germline V gene (reference sequence). The CDR3 region has the DNA TGTGCCAGTAGTATGGAGGGTCGCGCCCTCTATGGCTACACCTTC. Translated: CASSMEGRALYGYTF.

This chain uses TRBV25-1 with TRBJ2-7; D might be TRBD2 (5 bases). Germline V gene sequence: CDR1 MGHDK, CDR2 SYGVNS. This CDR3 comprises 17 residues. Trimming shortened V by 6 bases and J by 4 bases, and 25 bases separated the two germline ends. The CDR3 is CASRQQTTRQDNYEQYF. The DNA of the CDR3 is TGTGCCAGCAGACAACAGACAACTAGGCAAGATAATTACGAGCAGTACTTC.

The gene calls are TRBV7-2 and TRBJ2-7, with 10 positions matching TRBD2. Germline CDR1 SGHTA, CDR2 FQGNSA. Trimming cost V 0 bases and J 2 bases; bases outside gene matches: 1. This CDR3 is 15 amino acids long. The CDR3 DNA sequence: TGTGCCAGCAGCTTAGCAGCGGGGGGGCCCTACGAGCAGTACTTC. Its protein product is CASSLAAGGPYEQYF.

This chain connects TRBV21-1 to TRBJ2-4; TRBD1 is the table's D call and was not checked against the DNA. TRBV21-1 corresponds to a pseudogene. CDR3 length equals 16 residues. As DNA, the CDR3 is TGTGCCAGCAGCAAAAGGGGGCGCGAGGCCAAAAACATTCAGTACTTC. Amino acid sequence: CASSKRGREAKNIQYF.

The chain is built from TRBV14 and TRBJ2-3; D may be TRBD2 (5 bases). This CDR3 is 18 amino acids long. Germline values: CDR1 SGHDN, CDR2 FVKESK. Trimming removed 2 bases at V and 1 base at J, with 19 bases between. The CDR3 DNA is TGTGCCAGCAGCCAACCCTACGGCGGGCTAGGCGGCACAGATACGCAGTATTTT. This translates into CASSQPYGGLGGTDTQYF.

This clone is a singleton in its sample. V is TRBV27 and J is TRBJ1-1; D is uncertain. V shed 0 bases and J shed 0 bases, with 14 bases lying between them. Germline-derived CDR1 and CDR2 are MNHEY and SMNVEV (reference sequence). The CDR3 runs to 17 residues. CDR3 sequence reads: CASSLSRTTGMNTEAFF. As DNA, the CDR3 is TGTGCCAGCAGTTTATCGAGGACGACGGGGATGAACACTGAAGCTTTCTTT.

In its sample, this clone was seen a few times. This sequence joins TRBV6-2 or TRBV6-3 and TRBJ1-1; a possible D gene is TRBD1 (6 bases). This CDR3 spans 13 amino acids. Trimming left V 1 base short and J 5 bases short, with 8 bases between. Germline CDR1 is MNHEY and CDR2 is SVGEGT. As DNA, the CDR3 is TGTGCCAGCAGTTACTTTCAGGGGACTGAAGCTTTCTTT. Translating it yields CASSYFQGTEAFF.

CDR3 coding DNA: TGTGCCAGCAGCCCTAGGGGGCAGGTTCTCACCGGGGAGCTGTTTTTT. Encoded protein: CASSPRGQVLTGELFF. The chain combines TRBV7-6 with TRBJ2-2; TRBD1 agrees at 7 bases. Germline CDR1 SGHVS, CDR2 FNYEAQ. V dropped 5 bases and J dropped 4; count of bases not matched to a gene: 10. The CDR3 extends over 16 amino acids. Supplemented by reference TRBV7-6 and TRBJ2-2, the full variable domain reads GAGVSQSPRYKVTKRGQDVALRCDPISGHVSLYWYRQALGQGPEFLTYFNYEAQQDKSGLPNDRFSAERPEGSISTLTIQRTEQRDSAMYRCASSPRGQVLTGELFFGEGSRLTVL.

This clone was recorded only once. The V and J genes are TRBV6-2 or TRBV6-3 and TRBJ1-2, with TRBD1 identical over 9 bases. Unmatched junction bases numbered 5, after V lost 4 bases and J lost 8 bases. The CDR3 is 13 residues long. The V gene's germline CDR1 is MNHEY and CDR2 SVGEGT. CDR3 region: CASSLQGARGYTF. The CDR3 DNA reads as TGTGCCAGCAGTTTACAGGGGGCGAGGGGCTACACCTTC.